The next 3 T cell receptor beta chains were all read from a single sample in a study of blood T cell repertoires in COVID-19 (dated by TCRdb to between 2020 and 2021). Libraries were constructed by the immunoSEQ multiplex PCR assay. Held by TCRdb, this immuneACCESS table contains in-frame sequences only and omits some clones. Under half of the omission traces to an unresolved V gene where checked; the cause of the rest is unknown. This sample comprises 150,000 to 200,000 clones, approximately 83% of them detected only once. Jointly, the top ten make up about 7% of the sample. Input material: peripheral blood. These receptors were taken from a woman aged 40 to 50 with COVID-19, enrolled during active disease.

The chain couples TRBV6-5 to TRBJ2-5; TRBD1 might be the D (6 bases). This CDR3 spans 14 amino acids. Germline V lookup: CDR1 MNHEY, CDR2 SVGAGI. Trimming removed 6 bases from V and 0 bases from J, with 11 bases in between. As DNA, the CDR3 is TGTGCCAGCAGACGCTACAGGGACCAAGAGACCCAGTACTTC. This sequence encodes CASRRYRDQETQYF.

V usage is TRBV11-2 and J usage is TRBJ1-3; maybe TRBD1 (6 bases). Trimming shortened V by 6 bases and J by 3 bases, and 12 bases separated the two germline ends. Germline V CDR1 and CDR2: SGHAT, FQNNGV. CDR3 size: 14 residues. The CDR3 DNA reads as TGTGCCAGCAGTGCCCCGACAGGTGGAAACACCATATATTTT. As protein: CASSAPTGGNTIYF.

The chain is built from TRBV7-6 and TRBJ2-3, with D perhaps TRBD2 (5 bases). Germline V gives CDR1 SGHVS, CDR2 FNYEAQ. The germline V and J ends were trimmed by 0 bases and 6 bases, with 7 bases remaining between them. This CDR3 has 13 amino acids. Here the CDR3 DNA reads TGTGCCAGCAGCTTAGCTAGCGCCGATACGCAGTATTTT. This translates into CASSLASADTQYF.